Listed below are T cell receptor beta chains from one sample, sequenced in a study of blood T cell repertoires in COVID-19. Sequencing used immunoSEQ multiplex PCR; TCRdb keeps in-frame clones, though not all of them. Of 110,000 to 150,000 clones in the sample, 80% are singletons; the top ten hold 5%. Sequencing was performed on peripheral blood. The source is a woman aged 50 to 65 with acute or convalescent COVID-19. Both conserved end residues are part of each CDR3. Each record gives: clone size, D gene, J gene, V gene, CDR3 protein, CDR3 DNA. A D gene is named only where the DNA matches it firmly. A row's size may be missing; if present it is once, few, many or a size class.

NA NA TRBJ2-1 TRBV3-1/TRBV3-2 CASAAGLEKFF TGTGCCAGCGCGGCGGGGCTAGAGAAGTTCTTC
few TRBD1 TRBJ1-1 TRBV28 CASRTNRGNTEAFF TGTGCCAGCAGAACTAACAGGGGCAACACTGAAGCTTTCTTT
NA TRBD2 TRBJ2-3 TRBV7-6 CASSFGTSGERATQYF TGTGCCAGCAGCTTCGGGACTAGCGGGGAAAGAGCTACGCAGTATTTT
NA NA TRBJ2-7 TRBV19 CASNRGGQGEQYF TGTGCCAGCAACAGGGGGGGCCAGGGCGAGCAGTACTTC
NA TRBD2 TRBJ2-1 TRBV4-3 CASSPLTSGGWNEQFF TGCGCCAGCAGCCCACTGACTAGCGGGGGCTGGAATGAGCAGTTCTTC
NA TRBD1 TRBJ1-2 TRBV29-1 CSVVGLIGQGDYGYTF TGCAGCGTTGTCGGCCTTATAGGACAGGGGGACTATGGCTACACCTTC
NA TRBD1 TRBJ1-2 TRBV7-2 CASSKDRVDGYTF TGTGCCAGCAGCAAAGACAGGGTAGATGGCTACACCTTC
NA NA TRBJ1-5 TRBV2 CASTSETASNQPQHF TGTGCCAGCACATCGGAGACGGCGAGCAATCAGCCCCAGCATTTT
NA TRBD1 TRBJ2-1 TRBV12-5 CASGRGTVLGNEQFF TGTGCTAGTGGACGTGGGACAGTCCTGGGTAATGAGCAGTTCTTC
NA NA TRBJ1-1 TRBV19 CASQLIPGVPEAFF TGTGCCAGTCAACTTATCCCAGGGGTCCCTGAAGCTTTCTTT
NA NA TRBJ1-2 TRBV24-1 CATSDSRDSSGYTF TGTGCCACCAGTGATTCACGGGACTCCAGTGGCTACACCTTC
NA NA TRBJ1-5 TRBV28 CASRGRETQPQHF TGTGCCAGCAGAGGTAGGGAGACTCAGCCCCAGCATTTT
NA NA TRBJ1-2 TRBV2 CASSEAGGQLGYGYTF TGTGCCAGCAGTGAAGCGGGCGGACAACTCGGGTATGGCTACACCTTC
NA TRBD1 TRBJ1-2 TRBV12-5 CASGMTGTGGPYTF TGTGCTAGTGGTATGACTGGGACAGGGGGCCCCTACACCTTC
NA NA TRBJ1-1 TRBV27 CASSLYSGGGMNTEAFF TGTGCCAGCAGTTTATATTCGGGGGGAGGAATGAACACTGAAGCTTTCTTT
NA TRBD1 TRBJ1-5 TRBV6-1 CASSDPGQGNQPQHF TGTGCCAGCAGTGACCCGGGACAGGGAAATCAGCCCCAGCATTTT
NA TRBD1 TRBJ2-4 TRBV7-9 CASSLGQQNIQYF TGTGCCAGCAGCCTGGGACAGCAAAACATTCAGTACTTC
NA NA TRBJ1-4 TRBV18 CASSPKVEANEKLFF TGTGCCAGCTCACCGAAAGTAGAGGCTAATGAAAAACTGTTTTTT
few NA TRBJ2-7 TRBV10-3 CANPEPSGTGLNEQYF TGTGCCAACCCGGAGCCCAGCGGGACAGGTCTGAACGAGCAGTACTTC
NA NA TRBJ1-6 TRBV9 CASSFLDSENSPLHF TGTGCCAGCAGCTTCCTAGACAGTGAGAATTCACCCCTCCACTTT
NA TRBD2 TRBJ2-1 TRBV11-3 CASSLGGPSGGHNEQFF TGTGCCAGCAGCTTAGGGGGGCCTAGCGGGGGCCACAATGAGCAGTTCTTC
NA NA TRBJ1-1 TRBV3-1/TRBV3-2 CASSLQGTGEAFF TGTGCCAGCAGCCTACAGGGTACTGGTGAAGCTTTCTTT